The clone carrying this TCR beta chain was counted a few times. Its antigen is currently unknown. This record comes from a study of T cells after yellow fever vaccination. Study findings and constraints: Boosting was followed by the reappearance of most primary-vaccination clones (approximately 97% CD4, about 90% CD8). Researchers cautioned that FACS-sorted repertoires could harbor abundant clonotypes contaminating from the bulk population. Overall, a small share of clonotypes was seen in both CD4 and CD8 compartments.

UMIs and a universal primer site were added when TCR cDNA was made by 5'RACE template switching. TCRdb re-called the 5' RACE reads with MiXCR, one entry per CDR3 protein. The repertoire holds about 360,000 distinct CDR3 sequences, with 6.2% as singletons. The TCR was taken from a young man who received the YFV17D yellow fever vaccine. The sample was PBMCs, taken 5 days after the yellow fever booster vaccination.

The CDR3 DNA follows: TGCGCCAGCAGCTTGGAGAAGCCTTCCAGCACAGATACGCAGTATTTT. The encoded protein is CASSLEKPSSTDTQYF. This chain joins TRBV5-1 and TRBJ2-3; D unresolved. Looked up from germline, CDR1 is SGHRS and CDR2 is YFSETQ. The CDR3 is made up of 16 amino acids. V lost 0 bases, J lost 0 bases, and 11 bases lay in between.